This T cell receptor beta chain was recorded in a study of Ad26.COV2.S vaccination and SARS-CoV-2 variants. About the study: Intramuscular Ad26.COV2.S at 5x10^10 or 1x10^11 viral particles.

Treatment meaning: roughly 18 received Ad26.COV2.S at low or high dose, single or two shots; about five received placebo; per-sample allocation not given. Vaccine and placebo recipients were sampled on day 63 after the first injection. This clone was seen only once. What it recognizes is unknown. Clones were sequenced by immunoSEQ multiplex PCR, and TCRdb holds only the in-frame ones, with some missing. The sample has under 300,000 clones, 87% seen once; the top ten hold 2.9%. Points from the study as a whole: Placebo recipients showed lower spike-specific TCR breadth than vaccinees. The analyses of TCR breadth and depth may have understated the size of total T cell responses.

V lost 7 bases and J 2 bases, leaving 10 bases between the germline ends. The CDR3 is 13 residues long. Germline lookup yields CDR1 MNHEY and CDR2 SVGAGI. The receptor's source is a person between 18 and 65 years old who received the Ad26.COV2.S COVID-19 vaccine or a placebo. The sequences come from peripheral blood, collected in a trial of Ad26.COV2.S vaccine versus placebo. The chain employs TRBV6-5 and TRBJ2-3, with D perhaps matching TRBD2 (7 bases). The CDR3 sequence is CASKAGHTDTQYF. CDR3 DNA sequence: TGTGCCAGCAAAGCGGGACACACAGATACGCAGTATTTT.